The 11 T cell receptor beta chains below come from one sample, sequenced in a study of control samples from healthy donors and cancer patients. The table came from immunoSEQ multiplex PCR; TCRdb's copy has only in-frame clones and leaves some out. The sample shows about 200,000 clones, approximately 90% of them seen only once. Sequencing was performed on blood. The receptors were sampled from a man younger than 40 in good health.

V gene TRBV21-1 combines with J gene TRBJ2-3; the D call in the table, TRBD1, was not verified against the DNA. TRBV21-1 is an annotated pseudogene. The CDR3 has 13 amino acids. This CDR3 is CAVRDRGTDTQYF. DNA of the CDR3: TGTGCCGTCCGGGACAGGGGCACAGATACGCAGTATTTT.

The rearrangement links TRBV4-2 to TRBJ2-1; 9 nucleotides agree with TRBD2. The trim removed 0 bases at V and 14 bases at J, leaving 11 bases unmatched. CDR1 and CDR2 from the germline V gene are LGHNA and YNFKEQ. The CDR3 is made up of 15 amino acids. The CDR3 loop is CASSQELRGGAREFF. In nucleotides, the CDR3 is TGTGCCAGCAGCCAAGAGTTGCGGGGGGGCGCTAGGGAGTTCTTC.

The CDR3 region has the DNA TGTGCCAGCAGCCCGGGACAATCCCATTCACCCCTCCACTTT. It is translated as CASSPGQSHSPLHF. This chain connects TRBV7-8 to TRBJ1-6, with D maybe TRBD1 (6 bases). CDR3 size: 14 residues. CDR1 is SGHVS and CDR2 is FQNEAQ in the germline V gene. V lost 5 bases, J lost 8 bases, and 13 bases lay in between.

The CDR3 spells CASSLAVRESSEQYF. CDR3 DNA sequence: TGTGCCAGCAGCTTGGCTGTCAGGGAATCGTCCGAGCAGTACTTC. The gene calls are TRBV5-4 and TRBJ2-7, with D perhaps TRBD1 (5 bases). V gave up 0 bases and J gave up 6 bases, with 16 bases separating them. Germline assignment: CDR1 SGHNT and CDR2 YYREEE (reference sequence). The CDR3 has 15 amino acids. The variable domain in full, with the rest retrieved from reference TRBV5-4 and TRBJ2-7, is ETGVTQSPTHLIKTRGQQVTLRCSSQSGHNTVSWYQQALGQGPQFIFQYYREEENGRGNFPPRFSGLQFPNYSSELNVNALELDDSALYLCASSLAVRESSEQYFGPGTRLTVT.

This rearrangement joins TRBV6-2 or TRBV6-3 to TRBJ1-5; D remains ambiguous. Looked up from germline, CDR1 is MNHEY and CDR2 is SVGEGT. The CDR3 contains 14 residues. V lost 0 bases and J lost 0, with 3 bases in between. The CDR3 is CASSYSGSNQPQHF. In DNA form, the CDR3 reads TGTGCCAGCAGTTACTCTGGTAGCAATCAGCCCCAGCATTTT.

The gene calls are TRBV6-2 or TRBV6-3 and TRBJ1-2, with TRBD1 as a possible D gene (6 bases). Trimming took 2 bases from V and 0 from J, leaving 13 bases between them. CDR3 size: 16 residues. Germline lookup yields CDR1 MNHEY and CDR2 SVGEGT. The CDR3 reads CASSYPGQHPNYGYTF. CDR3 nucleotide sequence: TGTGCCAGCAGTTACCCCGGACAGCACCCTAACTATGGCTACACCTTC.

The CDR3 DNA sequence: TGTGCCAGCAGCCGGACTAGCGGGGGTTCTGGGGCCAACGTCCTGACTTTC. This encodes CASSRTSGGSGANVLTF. V and J are TRBV3-1 (or the pseudogene TRBV3-2) and TRBJ2-6; 13 bases fit TRBD2. The germline V gene encodes CDR1 LGHDT and CDR2 YNNKEL (reference sequence). This CDR3 contains 17 residues. After removal of 4 bases from V and 1 base from J, the junction contained 1 base not matched to a gene.

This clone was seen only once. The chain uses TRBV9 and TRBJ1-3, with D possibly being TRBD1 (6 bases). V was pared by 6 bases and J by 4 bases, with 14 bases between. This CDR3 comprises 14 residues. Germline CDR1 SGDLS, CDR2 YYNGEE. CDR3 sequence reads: CASTEGGSGNTIYF. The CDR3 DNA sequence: TGTGCCAGCACAGAAGGGGGGTCAGGAAACACCATATATTTT. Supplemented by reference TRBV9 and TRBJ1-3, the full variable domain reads DSGVTQTPKHLITATGQRVTLRCSPRSGDLSVYWYQQSLDQGLQFLIQYYNGEERAKGNILERFSAQQFPDLHSELNLSSLELGDSALYFCASTEGGSGNTIYFGEGSWLTVV.

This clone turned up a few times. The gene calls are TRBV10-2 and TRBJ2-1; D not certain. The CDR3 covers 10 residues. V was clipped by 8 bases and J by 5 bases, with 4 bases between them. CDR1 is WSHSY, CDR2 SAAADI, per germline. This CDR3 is CASLNNEQFF. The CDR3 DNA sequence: TGCGCCAGCCTTAACAATGAGCAGTTCTTC.

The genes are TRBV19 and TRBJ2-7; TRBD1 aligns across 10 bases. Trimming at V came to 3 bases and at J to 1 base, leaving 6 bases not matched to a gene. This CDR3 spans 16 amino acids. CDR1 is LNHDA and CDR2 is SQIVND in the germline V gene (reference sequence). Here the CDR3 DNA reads TGTGCCAGTAGTATGGGCGGACAGGGGGGATCCTACGAGCAGTACTTC. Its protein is CASSMGGQGGSYEQYF.

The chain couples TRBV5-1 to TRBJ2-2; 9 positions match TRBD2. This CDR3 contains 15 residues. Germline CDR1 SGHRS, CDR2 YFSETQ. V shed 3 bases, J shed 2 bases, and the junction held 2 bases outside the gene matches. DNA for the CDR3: TGCGCCAGCAGCTCTAGCGGGGATAACACCGGGGAGCTGTTTTTT. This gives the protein CASSSSGDNTGELFF.